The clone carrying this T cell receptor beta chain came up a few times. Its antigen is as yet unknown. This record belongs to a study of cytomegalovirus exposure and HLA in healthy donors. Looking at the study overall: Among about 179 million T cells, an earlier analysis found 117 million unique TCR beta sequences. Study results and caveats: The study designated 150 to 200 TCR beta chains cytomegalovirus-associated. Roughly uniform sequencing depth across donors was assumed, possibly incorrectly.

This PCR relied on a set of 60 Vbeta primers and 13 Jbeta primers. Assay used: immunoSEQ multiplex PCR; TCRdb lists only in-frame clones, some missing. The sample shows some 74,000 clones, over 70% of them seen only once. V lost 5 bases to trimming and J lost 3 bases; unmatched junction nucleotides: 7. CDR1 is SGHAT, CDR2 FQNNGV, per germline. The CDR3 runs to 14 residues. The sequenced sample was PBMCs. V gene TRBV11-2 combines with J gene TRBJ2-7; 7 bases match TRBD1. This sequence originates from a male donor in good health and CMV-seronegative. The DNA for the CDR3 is TGTGCCAGCAGCCCAGGGGGTTTTGGCTACGAGCAGTACTTC. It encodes CASSPGGFGYEQYF.